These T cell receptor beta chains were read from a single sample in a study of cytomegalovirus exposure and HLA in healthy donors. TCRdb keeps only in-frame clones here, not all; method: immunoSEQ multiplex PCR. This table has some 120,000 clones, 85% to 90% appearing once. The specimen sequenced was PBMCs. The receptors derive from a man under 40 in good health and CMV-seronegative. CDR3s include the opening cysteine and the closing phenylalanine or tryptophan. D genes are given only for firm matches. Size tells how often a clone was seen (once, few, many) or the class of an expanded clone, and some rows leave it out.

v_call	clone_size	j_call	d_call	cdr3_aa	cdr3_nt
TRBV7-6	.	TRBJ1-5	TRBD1	CASSSGTGGGQPQHF	TGTGCCAGCAGCTCCGGGACAGGGGGGGGACAGCCCCAGCATTTT
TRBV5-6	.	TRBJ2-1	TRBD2	CASSSGTSGYNEQFF	TGTGCCAGCAGCTCCGGGACTAGCGGTTACAATGAGCAGTTCTTC
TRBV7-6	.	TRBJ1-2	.	CASSLHPGVYGYTF	TGTGCCAGCAGCTTACATCCAGGGGTCTATGGCTACACCTTC
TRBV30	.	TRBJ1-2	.	CAWSKYGDGYTF	TGTGCCTGGAGTAAATACGGGGATGGCTACACCTTC
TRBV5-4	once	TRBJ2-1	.	CASSWGPGVKNNEQFF	TGTGCCAGCAGCTGGGGACCGGGAGTGAAAAACAATGAGCAGTTCTTC
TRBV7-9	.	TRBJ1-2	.	CASTHPAGGDYGYTF	TGTGCCAGCACCCACCCGGCGGGGGGCGACTATGGCTACACCTTC
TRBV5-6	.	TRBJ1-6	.	CASSLDSDNSPLHF	TGTGCCAGCAGCTTGGACAGTGATAATTCACCCCTCCACTTT
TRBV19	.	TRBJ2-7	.	CASSQWMRAGGTYEQYF	TGTGCCAGTAGTCAATGGATGAGAGCGGGTGGGACTTACGAGCAGTACTTC
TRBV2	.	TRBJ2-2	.	CASTERRTANTGELFF	TGTGCCAGCACAGAAAGGCGGACAGCGAACACCGGGGAGCTGTTTTTT
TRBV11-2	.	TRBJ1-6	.	CASTLQGNYSPLHF	TGTGCCAGCACCTTACAGGGAAACTACTCACCCCTCCACTTT